A single T cell receptor (beta chain) is shown here with its context. In terms of age and location, participants ranged from roughly 18 to 100 years and lived in 24 US areas. Exposed volunteers were people who met a COVID-19 case within 2 weeks before study entry. The sample comes from a study of blood T cell repertoires in COVID-19. Only in-frame clones appear in the TCRdb table, and some are missing; sequencing was by immunoSEQ multiplex PCR. The data contain some 320,000 clones, around 85% of them singletons. Deletions cut 2 bases from V and 0 bases from J, with 11 bases between. There are 17 residues in the CDR3. Germline CDR1 ENHRY, CDR2 SYGVKD.

The clonotype originates from a woman in her twenties or thirties who had been exposed to COVID-19. Sequenced material: PBMCs or T cells enriched from blood (not recorded which). The chain carries TRBV10-3 and TRBJ2-6; maybe TRBD1 (5 bases). Written as DNA, the CDR3 is TGTGCCATCAGTGAGCCAGGGATTGGCTCTGGGGCCAACGTCCTGACTTTC. This encodes CAISEPGIGSGANVLTF.